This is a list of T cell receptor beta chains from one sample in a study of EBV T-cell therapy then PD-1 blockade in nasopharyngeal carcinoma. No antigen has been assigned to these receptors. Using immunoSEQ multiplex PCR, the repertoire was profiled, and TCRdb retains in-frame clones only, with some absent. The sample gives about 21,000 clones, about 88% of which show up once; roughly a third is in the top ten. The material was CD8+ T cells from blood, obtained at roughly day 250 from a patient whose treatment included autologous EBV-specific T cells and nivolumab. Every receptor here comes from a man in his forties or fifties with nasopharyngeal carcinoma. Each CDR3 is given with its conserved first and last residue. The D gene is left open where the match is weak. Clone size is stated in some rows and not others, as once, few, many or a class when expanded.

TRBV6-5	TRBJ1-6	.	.	TGTGCCAGCAGTTACTCTCAGGGACTTGATTCACCCCTCCACTTT	CASSYSQGLDSPLHF
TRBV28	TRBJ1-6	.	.	TGTGCCAGCAGTTTCCCCTCACCCCTCCACTTT	CASSFPSPLHF
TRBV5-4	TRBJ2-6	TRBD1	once	TGTGCCAGCAGCCTTCTTTGGGACAGGGTTTTCTCTGGGGCCAACGTCCTGACTTTC	CASSLLWDRVFSGANVLTF
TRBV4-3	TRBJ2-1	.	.	TGCGCCAGCAGCCAAGAACTTTTCACCGAGCAGTTCTTC	CASSQELFTEQFF
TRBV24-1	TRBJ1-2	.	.	TGTGCCACCAGTGCCGTGGGAGATAACTATGGCTACACCTTC	CATSAVGDNYGYTF
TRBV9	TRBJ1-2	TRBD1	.	TGTGCCAGCAGTGGACAGGGGTCAGCCTATGGCTACACCTTC	CASSGQGSAYGYTF
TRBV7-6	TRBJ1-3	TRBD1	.	TGTGCCAGCAGCTTAGGAAATGACAGGGGGCCCGGAAACACCATATATTTT	CASSLGNDRGPGNTIYF
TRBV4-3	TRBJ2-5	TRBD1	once	TGCGCCAGCAGCCAGAGAGGACAGGGGGCTCAAGAGACCCAGTACTTC	CASSQRGQGAQETQYF
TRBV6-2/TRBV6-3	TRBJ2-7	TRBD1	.	TGTGCCAGCAGTTACCCATCTTGGGACAGGGGTTACGAGCAGTACTTC	CASSYPSWDRGYEQYF
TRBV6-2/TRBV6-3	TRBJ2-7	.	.	TGTGCCAGCAGTGGCGTAGGGGCCTACGAGCAGTACTTC	CASSGVGAYEQYF
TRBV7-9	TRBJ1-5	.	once	TGTGCCAGTGGGGGAGGGGGTCAGCCCCAGCATTTT	CASGGGGQPQHF
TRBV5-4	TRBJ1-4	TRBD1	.	TGTGCCAGCACTCGCGACAGGGGGCATGAAAAACTGTTTTTT	CASTRDRGHEKLFF
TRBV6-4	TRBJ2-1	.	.	TGTGCCAGCAGTGACTCATGGGAAAGGGATGAGCAGTTCTTC	CASSDSWERDEQFF
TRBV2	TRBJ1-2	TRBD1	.	TGTGCCAGCATTTCGAGGACAGGGCCTAACTATGGCTACACCTTC	CASISRTGPNYGYTF
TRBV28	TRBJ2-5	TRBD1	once	TGTGCCAGCATCCCCCCGGACAGGGGTCAAGAGACCCAGTACTTC	CASIPPDRGQETQYF
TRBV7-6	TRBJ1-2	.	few	TGTGCCAGCAGCGATGGGGGAATTAACTATGGCTACACCTTC	CASSDGGINYGYTF
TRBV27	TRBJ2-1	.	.	TGTGCCAGCAGTTTGATGGACCCCTCCAATGAGCAGTTCTTC	CASSLMDPSNEQFF
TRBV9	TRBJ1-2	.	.	TGTGCCAGCAGCCCCCCAGGCCAGGGGAGGGGTGGCTACACCTTC	CASSPPGQGRGGYTF
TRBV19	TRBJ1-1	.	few	TGTGCCAGTACCCTCTACGCTGAAGCTTTCTTT	CASTLYAEAFF
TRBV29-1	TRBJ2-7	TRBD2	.	TGCAGCGTTTTGACTAGCGTGGGGTCCTACGAGCAGTACTTC	CSVLTSVGSYEQYF
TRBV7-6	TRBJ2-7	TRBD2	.	TGTGCCAGCAGCTTCGGGACTAGCGGGAGTCCGGAGCAGTACTTC	CASSFGTSGSPEQYF
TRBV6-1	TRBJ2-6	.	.	TGTGCCAGCAGTGAGGGGGCTGGGGCCAACGTCCTGACTTTC	CASSEGAGANVLTF
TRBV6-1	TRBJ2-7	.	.	TGTGCCAGCAGTGAAGGGACGGGTGATTCCTACGAGCAGTACTTC	CASSEGTGDSYEQYF
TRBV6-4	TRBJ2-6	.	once	TGTGCCAGCAGTGACGAGGGGTCTGGGGCCAACGTCCTGACTTTC	CASSDEGSGANVLTF
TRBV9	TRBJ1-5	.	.	TGTGCCAGCAGCGCGGACGGGGGCGACCTTAATCAGCCCCAGCATTTT	CASSADGGDLNQPQHF
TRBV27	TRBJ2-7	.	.	TGTGCCAGCAGTTTTAAAAGGGACGGAGAGCAGTACTTC	CASSFKRDGEQYF
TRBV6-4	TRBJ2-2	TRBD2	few	TGTGCCAGCAGTCTCGGACTAGCGGATGGCACCGGGGAGCTGTTTTTT	CASSLGLADGTGELFF
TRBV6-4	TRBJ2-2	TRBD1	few	TGTGCCACCCGACAGGGAACTAACACCGGGGAGCTGTTTTTT	CATRQGTNTGELFF
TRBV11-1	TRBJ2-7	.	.	TGTGCCAGCAGCACCCCGGACGAAATTCCTTACGAGCAGTACTTC	CASSTPDEIPYEQYF
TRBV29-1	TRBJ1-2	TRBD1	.	TGCAGCGCCAGGGACAGGGGAGACTATGGCTACACCTTC	CSARDRGDYGYTF
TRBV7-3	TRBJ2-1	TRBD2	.	TGTGCCAGCAGCTTGACTAGCGGGGGGTCGAATGAGCAGTTCTTC	CASSLTSGGSNEQFF
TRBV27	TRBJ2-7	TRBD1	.	TGTGCCAGCAGTCCGCATCAGACAGGGGTGATTGTAAACGAGCAGTACTTC	CASSPHQTGVIVNEQYF
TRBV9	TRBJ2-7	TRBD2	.	TGTGCCCGCGGGGGGGGACAGAGAGCCTACGAGCAGTACTTC	CARGGGQRAYEQYF
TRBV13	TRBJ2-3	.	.	TGTGCCAGCAGCTTAGGCCGACAGGTCGGTCCCACAGATACGCAGTATTTT	CASSLGRQVGPTDTQYF
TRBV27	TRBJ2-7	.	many	TGTGCCATGACCCGGGCCCAATTCTACGAGCAGTACTTC	CAMTRAQFYEQYF
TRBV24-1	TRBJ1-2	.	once	TGTGCCACCAGTGAGTCCAGGGGCGGCTACACCTTC	CATSESRGGYTF
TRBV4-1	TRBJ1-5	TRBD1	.	TGCGCCAGCAGCCAACGCTCCCAGGGGGCCCAGCCCCAGCATTTT	CASSQRSQGAQPQHF
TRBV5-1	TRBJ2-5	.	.	TGCGCCAGCAGCTGGGAGATAGCGATGCCGTACCAAGAGACCCAGTACTTC	CASSWEIAMPYQETQYF
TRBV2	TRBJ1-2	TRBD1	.	TGTGCCAGCAGTGCTCATAACAGGGGTCCGGACTATGGCTACACCTTC	CASSAHNRGPDYGYTF
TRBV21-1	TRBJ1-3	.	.	TGTGCCAGCAGCAAAGGGACACCGAAGGAGAGAAACACCATATATTTT	CASSKGTPKERNTIYF
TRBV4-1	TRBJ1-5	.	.	TGCGCCAGCAGCCAAAAGAATAGTATGGGCCCGCCCCAGCATTTT	CASSQKNSMGPPQHF
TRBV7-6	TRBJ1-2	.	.	TGTGCCACCCATAGTGGACAAAGCTATGGCTACACCTTC	CATHSGQSYGYTF
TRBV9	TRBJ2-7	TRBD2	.	TGTGCCAGCAGCGATAGCGGGGGGGGCTTCTACGAGCAGTACTTC	CASSDSGGGFYEQYF
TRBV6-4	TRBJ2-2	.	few	TGTGCCAGCAGTGGGGCGAACACCGGGGAGCTGTTTTTT	CASSGANTGELFF
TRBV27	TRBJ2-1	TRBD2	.	TGTGCCAGCAGTGCCGGGACTAGGGCGTTCAATGAGCAGTTCTTC	CASSAGTRAFNEQFF